One sample yielded the 19 T cell receptor beta chains listed below, sequenced in a study of cytomegalovirus exposure and HLA in healthy donors. 60 Vbeta and 13 Jbeta primers were used in PCR. Profiled with immunoSEQ multiplex PCR; TCRdb holds only in-frame clones, not every one. The table includes 95,000 to 100,000 clones, less than 80% detected once. The sample taken for sequencing was PBMCs. These receptors all stem from a man in his forties or fifties in good health and CMV-seronegative.

The chain is built from TRBV11-2 and TRBJ1-2, with D maybe TRBD1 (5 bases). Germline V gene sequence: CDR1 SGHAT, CDR2 FQNNGV. The V and J ends lost 0 bases and 8 bases respectively, with 7 bases between them. This CDR3 is built from 12 residues. CDR3 sequence reads: CASSLEGEGYTF. CDR3 nucleotides: TGTGCCAGCAGCTTAGAAGGGGAAGGCTACACCTTC.

The V call is TRBV28, the J call TRBJ1-3; no clear D gene. V was clipped by 3 bases and J by 3 bases, with 9 bases between them. The CDR3 contains 14 residues. The germline gives CDR1 MDHEN, CDR2 SYDVKM. The CDR3 region has the DNA TGTGCCAGCAGTTTGGCCCCTCGTGGAAACACCATATATTTT. Translating gives CASSLAPRGNTIYF. The full variable domain, in which reference TRBV28 and TRBJ1-3 provide the parts outside the CDR3, is DVKVTQSSRYLVKRTGEKVFLECVQDMDHENMFWYRQDPGLGLRLIYFSYDVKMKEKGDIPEGYSVSREKKERFSLILESASTNQTSMYLCASSLAPRGNTIYFGEGSWLTVV.

This clone has a single count. The chain recombines TRBV30 with TRBJ1-5, with TRBD1 identical over 9 bases. Germline lookup yields CDR1 GTSNPN and CDR2 SVGIG (reference sequence). This CDR3 has 18 amino acids. V shed 0 bases, J shed 5 bases, and the junction held 14 bases outside the gene matches. For the CDR3, the DNA is TGTGCCTGGAGTGTAAGCTTCGCGAGACAGGGGGATGATCAGCCCCAGCATTTT. It translates to CAWSVSFARQGDDQPQHF. Looking up the rest from reference TRBV30 and TRBJ1-5 gives the full variable domain: SQTIHQWPATLVQPVGSPLSLECTVEGTSNPNLYWYRQAAGRGLQLLFYSVGIGQISSEVPQNLSASRPQDRQFILSSKKLLLSDSGFYLCAWSVSFARQGDDQPQHFGDGTRLSIL.

This chain connects TRBV28 to TRBJ1-2, with TRBD1 identical over 10 bases. J was trimmed by 11 bases and V by 5 bases; bases with no gene match: 5. Germline CDR1 reads MDHEN; CDR2 reads SYDVKM. The CDR3 runs 12 residues. CDR3 DNA sequence: TGTGCCAGCAGTGTCCGGGACAGGGGTTACACCTTC. Translating gives CASSVRDRGYTF.

The genes are TRBV5-1 and TRBJ1-3; 8 positions agree with TRBD1. Germline V CDR1 and CDR2: SGHRS, YFSETQ. The CDR3 contains 15 residues. Trimming removed 0 bases from V and 4 bases from J; junction bases left unmatched: 3. CDR3 DNA sequence: TGCGCCAGCAGCTTGGAGGGGGACAGGGGAAACACCATATATTTT. Translated: CASSLEGDRGNTIYF. Full variable domain (outside the CDR3, taken from reference TRBV5-1 and TRBJ1-3): KAGVTQTPRYLIKTRGQQVTLSCSPISGHRSVSWYQQTPGQGLQFLFEYFSETQRNKGNFPGRFSGRQFSNSRSEMNVSTLELGDSALYLCASSLEGDRGNTIYFGEGSWLTVV.

This clone was seen more than once but under ten times. The chain carries TRBV30 and TRBJ2-7; 11 nucleotides agree with TRBD2. Per the germline V gene, CDR1 is GTSNPN and CDR2 is SVGIG (reference sequence). CDR3 length: 15 amino acids. Germline trimming cut 3 bases from V and 5 bases from J; bases unmatched to any gene: 9. The CDR3 sequence is CAWRYYSGRGHEQYF. The CDR3 nucleotides are TGTGCCTGGAGATATTATAGCGGGAGGGGACACGAGCAGTACTTC.

CDR3 region: CASSYSRGYGYTF. In DNA form, the CDR3 reads TGTGCCAGCAGTTACTCGAGAGGCTATGGCTACACCTTC. The rearrangement links TRBV6-5 to TRBJ1-2; no clear D. The CDR3 is made up of 13 amino acids. Germline V lookup: CDR1 MNHEY, CDR2 SVGAGI. V was clipped by 0 bases and J by 4 bases, with 6 bases between them.

This clone was counted a single time. The chain uses TRBV28 and TRBJ1-6; possibly TRBD1 for D (6 bases). CDR1 MDHEN and CDR2 SYDVKM come from the germline V gene. The CDR3 contains 17 residues. Trimming left V 2 bases short and J 5 bases short, with 16 bases between. In DNA form, the CDR3 reads TGTGCCAGCAGTTTAGCGACCAGGGGATCCCATAATTCACCCCTCCACTTT. Its protein product is CASSLATRGSHNSPLHF.

J is TRBJ2-2 and V is TRBV7-2; 14 bases line up with TRBD2. Germline lookup yields CDR1 SGHTA and CDR2 FQGNSA. Trimming at V came to 4 bases and at J to 6 bases, leaving 4 bases not matched to a gene. This CDR3 has 16 amino acids. The CDR3 DNA is TGTGCCAGCAGCTCCGGACTAGCGGGGGGTGCCGGGGAGCTGTTTTTT. As protein: CASSSGLAGGAGELFF.

This sequence joins TRBV6-4 and TRBJ2-1, with D possibly matching TRBD1 (8 bases). CDR1 MRHNA and CDR2 SNTAGT come from the germline V gene. With 0 bases removed from V and 3 bases from J, the gap between germline ends came to 18 bases. The CDR3 has 18 amino acids. CDR3 residues: CASSDSTNTGGDYNEQFF. The CDR3 bases are TGTGCCAGCAGTGACTCCACTAATACAGGGGGGGACTACAATGAGCAGTTCTTC.

Only a few counts were recorded for this clone. The CDR3: CASRYVRGSSTQYF. As DNA, the CDR3 is TGTGCCAGCAGATACGTAAGGGGTTCGTCTACGCAGTATTTT. The V and J genes are TRBV6-5 and TRBJ2-3, with a tentative D call TRBD1 (5 bases). CDR3 length: 14 residues. Trimming stripped 6 bases from V and 8 bases from J, with 18 bases between. CDR1 MNHEY and CDR2 SVGAGI come from the germline V gene.

The chain carries TRBV5-4 and TRBJ1-6; 7 positions agree with TRBD1. The germline V gene has CDR1 SGHNT and CDR2 YYREEE (reference sequence). V gave up 0 bases and J gave up 8 bases; unmatched junction bases: 11. This CDR3 is 17 amino acids long. CDR3 sequence (DNA): TGTGCCAGCAGCTTGGTTGTGAGGGGGCTGAGGGATTCACCCCTCCACTTT. Its protein product is CASSLVVRGLRDSPLHF.

This chain links TRBV28 with TRBJ2-3; 9 bases agree with TRBD1. The CDR3 has 15 residues. J gave up 1 base and V 5 bases, and 4 bases lay outside the gene matches. Germline CDR1 and CDR2: MDHEN and SYDVKM. CDR3: CASSNYRGRTDTQYF. As DNA, the CDR3 is TGTGCCAGCAGTAATTACAGGGGGCGCACAGATACGCAGTATTTT.

This clone was observed a single time. The junction and the germline gene differ at one end; a read error may be behind it. The chain couples TRBV30 to TRBJ1-2; D is perhaps TRBD1 (5 bases). Per the germline V gene, CDR1 is GTSNPN and CDR2 is SVGIG (reference sequence). CDR3 length: 13 amino acids. The CDR3 DNA reads as TGTGCATGGAATAAATATGGGGGGTATGGCTACACCTTC. This gives the protein CAWNKYGGYGYTF.

This clone has just one count. The chain has TRBV4-2 and TRBJ1-1; 9 positions match TRBD1. The germline V gene encodes CDR1 LGHNA and CDR2 YNFKEQ. The CDR3 runs 15 residues. Losses at the gene ends were 0 bases for V and 6 bases for J; bases not matched to a gene: 5. This CDR3 is CASSQEGDREAEAFF. DNA of the CDR3: TGTGCCAGCAGCCAAGAGGGGGACAGGGAAGCTGAAGCTTTCTTT.

The chain carries TRBV9 and TRBJ2-5; D is undetermined. Germline loops: CDR1 SGDLS, CDR2 YYNGEE. The CDR3 spans 14 residues. Trimming took off 0 bases at V and 5 bases at J, with 11 bases between the two ends. Here the CDR3 reads CASSVVTSAETQYF. CDR3 bases: TGTGCCAGCAGCGTAGTAACCTCTGCGGAGACCCAGTACTTC. Drawing the rest from reference TRBV9 and TRBJ2-5, the complete variable domain is DSGVTQTPKHLITATGQRVTLRCSPRSGDLSVYWYQQSLDQGLQFLIQYYNGEERAKGNILERFSAQQFPDLHSELNLSSLELGDSALYFCASSVVTSAETQYFGPGTRLLVL.

Only a few counts were recorded for this clone. In DNA, the CDR3 is TGTGCCATCAGTGCTGAGATTAGCAATCAGCCCCAGCATTTT. Residues: CAISAEISNQPQHF. The chain uses TRBV10-3 and TRBJ1-5; D is unclear. The CDR3 has 14 amino acids. The germline CDR1 and CDR2 sequences are ENHRY and SYGVKD. Trimming removed 4 bases at V and 0 bases at J, with 7 bases between.

The rearrangement joins TRBV4-1 to TRBJ2-3; 8 nucleotides match TRBD2. The CDR3 spans 18 residues. The V gene's germline CDR1 is MGHRA and CDR2 YSYEKL. V gave up 4 bases and J gave up 4 bases; unmatched junction bases: 16. The CDR3: CASSRRGGGAGTPDTQYF. The CDR3 nucleotides read TGCGCCAGCAGCCGCCGGGGGGGAGGAGCGGGCACACCAGATACGCAGTATTTT.

The V and J genes are TRBV4-3 and TRBJ2-7; D perhaps matches TRBD2 (5 bases). This CDR3 is 15 amino acids long. The ends were cut back, 1 base at V and 3 bases at J, with 13 bases in the middle. Germline V gives CDR1 LGHNA, CDR2 YSLEER. The CDR3 region has the DNA TGCGCCAGCAGCCAAGCGAACAGAGGGTTCTACGAGCAGTACTTC. Its translation is CASSQANRGFYEQYF.